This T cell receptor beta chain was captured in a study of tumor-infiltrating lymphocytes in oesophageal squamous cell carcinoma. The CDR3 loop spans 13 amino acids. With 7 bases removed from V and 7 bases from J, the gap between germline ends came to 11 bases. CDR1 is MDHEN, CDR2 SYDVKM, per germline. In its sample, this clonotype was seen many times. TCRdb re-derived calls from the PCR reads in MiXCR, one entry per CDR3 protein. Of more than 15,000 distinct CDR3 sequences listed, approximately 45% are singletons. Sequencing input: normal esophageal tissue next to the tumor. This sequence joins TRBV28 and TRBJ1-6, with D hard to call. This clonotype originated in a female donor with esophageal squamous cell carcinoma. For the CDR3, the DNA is TGTGCCAGCATCGGACGGATAAATTCACCCCTCCACTTT. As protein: CASIGRINSPLHF.